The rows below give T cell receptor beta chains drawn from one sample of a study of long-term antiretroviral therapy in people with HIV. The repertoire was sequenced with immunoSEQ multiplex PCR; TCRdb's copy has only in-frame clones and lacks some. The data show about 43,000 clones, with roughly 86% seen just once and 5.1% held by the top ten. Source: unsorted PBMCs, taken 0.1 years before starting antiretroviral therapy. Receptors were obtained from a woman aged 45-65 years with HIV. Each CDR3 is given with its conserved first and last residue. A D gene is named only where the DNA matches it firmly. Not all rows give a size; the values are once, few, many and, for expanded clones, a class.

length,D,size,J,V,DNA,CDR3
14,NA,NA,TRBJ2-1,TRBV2,TGTGCCAGCAGTGGGACAACCGCCTACAATGAGCAGTTCTTC,CASSGTTAYNEQFF
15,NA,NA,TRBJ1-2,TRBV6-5,TGTGCCAGCAGTCCCTCTACCGGTTCAACCAATGGCTACACCTTC,CASSPSTGSTNGYTF
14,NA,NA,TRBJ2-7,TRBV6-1,TGTGCCAGCAGTGAACGACGGACAGCTTATGAGCAGTACTTC,CASSERRTAYEQYF
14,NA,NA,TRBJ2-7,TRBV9,TGTGCCAGCAGCGTGACAGGAAGCTCCTACGAGCAGTACTTC,CASSVTGSSYEQYF
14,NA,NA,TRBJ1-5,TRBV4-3,TGCGCCAGCAGCCAAGGAGATAGCAATCAGCCCCAGCATTTT,CASSQGDSNQPQHF
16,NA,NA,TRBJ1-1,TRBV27,TGTGCCAGCAGTTCCCACCGGGACATCTTAAACACTGAAGCTTTCTTT,CASSSHRDILNTEAFF
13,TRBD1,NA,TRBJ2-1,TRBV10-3,TGTGCCATCAGCGGGACAGGGTCGGATGAGCAGTTCTTC,CAISGTGSDEQFF
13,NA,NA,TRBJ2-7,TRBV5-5,TGTGCCAGCAGCTTAGTGACCGGGTACGAGCAGTACTTC,CASSLVTGYEQYF
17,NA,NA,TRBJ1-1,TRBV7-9,TGTGCCAGCAGCCCCCCGGACGGGAGAAAGAAAAACACTGAAGCTTTCTTT,CASSPPDGRKKNTEAFF
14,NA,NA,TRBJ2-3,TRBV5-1,TGCGCCAGCAGCTTGGATTCCGGCGCAGATACGCAGTATTTT,CASSLDSGADTQYF
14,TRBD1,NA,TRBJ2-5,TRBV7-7,TGTGCTAGCAGCCCCACAGGGGAGAAAGAGACCCAGTACTTC,CASSPTGEKETQYF
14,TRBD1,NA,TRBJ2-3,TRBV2,TGTGCCAGCACCAGGGGGCTAAGCACAGATACGCAGTATTTT,CASTRGLSTDTQYF
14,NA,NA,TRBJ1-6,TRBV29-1,TGCAGCGTTGAAGTCCCTTCGGGAAATTCACCCCTCCACTTT,CSVEVPSGNSPLHF
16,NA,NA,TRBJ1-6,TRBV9,TGTGCCAGCAGCGCCGGCCCGGGAGGCTATAATTCACCCCTCCACTTT,CASSAGPGGYNSPLHF
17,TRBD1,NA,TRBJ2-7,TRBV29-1,TGCAGCGTCGATAACGCCGGGACAGGATTGGGTCGCTACGAGCAGTACTTC,CSVDNAGTGLGRYEQYF
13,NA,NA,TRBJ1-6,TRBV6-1,TGTGCCAGCAGTGTCAGGGATAATTCACCCCTCCACTTT,CASSVRDNSPLHF
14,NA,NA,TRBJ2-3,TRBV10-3,TGTGCCATCAGTGAGCCCGGGGACACAGATACGCAGTATTTT,CAISEPGDTDTQYF
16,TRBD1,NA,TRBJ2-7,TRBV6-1,TGTGCCAGCAGTGATAGGTCGGGACAGGGCTCCTACGAGCAGTACTTC,CASSDRSGQGSYEQYF
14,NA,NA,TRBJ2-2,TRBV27,TGTGCCAGCAGCCGGCCGTGGGACACCGGGGAGCTGTTTTTT,CASSRPWDTGELFF
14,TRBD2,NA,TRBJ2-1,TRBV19,TGTGCCAGTAGGCCCACGGGGGGTGGGAATGAGCAGTTCTTC,CASRPTGGGNEQFF
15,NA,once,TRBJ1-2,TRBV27,TGTGCCAGCAGTTTATCAGGGGCTCATAACTATGGCTACACCTTC,CASSLSGAHNYGYTF
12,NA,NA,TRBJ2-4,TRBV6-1,TGTGCCAGCAGTGTACGGAGGGATATTCAGTACTTC,CASSVRRDIQYF
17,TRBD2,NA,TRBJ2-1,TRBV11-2,TGTGCCAGCAGATACCTCATAGCGGGGGGACTGAACAATGAGCAGTTCTTC,CASRYLIAGGLNNEQFF
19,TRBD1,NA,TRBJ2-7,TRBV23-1,TGCGCCAGCAGTCAATCGGCAAAGGGGGCGGATCCAAGCTCCTACGAGCAGTACTTC,CASSQSAKGADPSSYEQYF
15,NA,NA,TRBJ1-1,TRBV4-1,TGCGCCAGCAGCCGACTACAGGGAGGGGACACTGAAGCTTTCTTT,CASSRLQGGDTEAFF
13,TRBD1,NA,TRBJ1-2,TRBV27,TGTGCCAGCAGTTGGGACAGCCGATATGGCTACACCTTC,CASSWDSRYGYTF
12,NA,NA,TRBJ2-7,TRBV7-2,TGTGCCAGCAGCCCCCCGGGCTACGAGCAGTACTTC,CASSPPGYEQYF
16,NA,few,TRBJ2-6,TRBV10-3,TGTGCCATCAGTGAGTCGGAGGGATCTGGGGCCAACGTCCTGACTTTC,CAISESEGSGANVLTF
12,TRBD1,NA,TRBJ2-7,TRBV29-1,TGCAGCGTGGGGACAGGGGGCTACGAGCAGTACTTC,CSVGTGGYEQYF
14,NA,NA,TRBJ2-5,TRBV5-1,TGCGCCAGCAGCTTTAGGACGGGCCAAGAGACCCAGTACTTC,CASSFRTGQETQYF
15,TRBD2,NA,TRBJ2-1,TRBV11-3,TGTGCCAGCAGCTTAGGGGGACTACTTGACAATGAGCAGTTCTTC,CASSLGGLLDNEQFF
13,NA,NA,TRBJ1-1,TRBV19,TGTGCCAGTAGTAGCACGGGACGGACCGAAGCTTTCTTT,CASSSTGRTEAFF
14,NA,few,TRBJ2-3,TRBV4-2,TGTGCCAGCAGCCAAGAGTCTGGCACAGATACGCAGTATTTT,CASSQESGTDTQYF
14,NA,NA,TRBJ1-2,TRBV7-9,TGTGCCAGCTCCTCAGGCGGGGAGAGCTATGGCTACACCTTC,CASSSGGESYGYTF
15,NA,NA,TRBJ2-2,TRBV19,TGTGCCAGTAGTCCCCCTGGAAGGTGGACCGGGGAGCTGTTTTTT,CASSPPGRWTGELFF
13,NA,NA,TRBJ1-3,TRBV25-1,TGTGCCAGCGGAGACAGCTCTGGAAACACCATATATTTT,CASGDSSGNTIYF
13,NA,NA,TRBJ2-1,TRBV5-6,TGTGCCAGCAGCTTAGGGCGGCGTAATGAGCAGTTCTTC,CASSLGRRNEQFF
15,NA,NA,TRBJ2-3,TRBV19,TGTGCCAGTACCATCGGACTGGGACGCACAGATACGCAGTATTTT,CASTIGLGRTDTQYF
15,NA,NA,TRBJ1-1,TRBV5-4,TGTGCCAGCAGCTTAGTGGGGAGGTCGGTGACTGAAGCTTTCTTT,CASSLVGRSVTEAFF
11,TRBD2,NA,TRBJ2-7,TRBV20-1,TGCAGTGTAGGGACTAGCTCCGAGCAGTACTTC,CSVGTSSEQYF